This TCR beta chain was sequenced for a study of blood T cell repertoires in COVID-19. Whole-study context: Samples representing acute and convalescent COVID-19 were sourced from the United States, Italy and Spain. From T cells, B-cell-depleted T cells, or PBMCs came the material, which was cDNA or gDNA.

Methods used by the authors: Amplified reference gene primers provided the basis for estimating nucleated cell counts. Data came from immunoSEQ multiplex PCR; TCRdb stores just in-frame clones and leaves some out. V and J calls and clone size follow that table, whereas D and trimming were derived from the DNA. The sample has under 200,000 clones; about nine tenths are singletons. The germline V gene has CDR1 MGHDK and CDR2 SYGVNS. V dropped 2 bases and J dropped 6 bases, with 24 bases sitting between them. The CDR3 sequence is 18 residues long. The sample taken for sequencing was peripheral blood. The clonotype originates from a man aged 18-30 years with acute or convalescent COVID-19. V and J are TRBV25-1 and TRBJ2-3; D possibly corresponds to TRBD2 (5 bases). Here the CDR3 DNA reads TGTGCCAGCAGTGAAGGGAGCGGCCCTTTCTCCGGCGGGGATACGCAGTATTTT. Its protein product is CASSEGSGPFSGGDTQYF. The variable domain in full, with the rest retrieved from reference TRBV25-1 and TRBJ2-3, is EADIYQTPRYLVIGTGKKITLECSQTMGHDKMYWYQQDPGMELHLIHYSYGVNSTEKGDLSSESTVSRIRTEHFPLTLESARPSHTSQYLCASSEGSGPFSGGDTQYFGPGTRLTVL.